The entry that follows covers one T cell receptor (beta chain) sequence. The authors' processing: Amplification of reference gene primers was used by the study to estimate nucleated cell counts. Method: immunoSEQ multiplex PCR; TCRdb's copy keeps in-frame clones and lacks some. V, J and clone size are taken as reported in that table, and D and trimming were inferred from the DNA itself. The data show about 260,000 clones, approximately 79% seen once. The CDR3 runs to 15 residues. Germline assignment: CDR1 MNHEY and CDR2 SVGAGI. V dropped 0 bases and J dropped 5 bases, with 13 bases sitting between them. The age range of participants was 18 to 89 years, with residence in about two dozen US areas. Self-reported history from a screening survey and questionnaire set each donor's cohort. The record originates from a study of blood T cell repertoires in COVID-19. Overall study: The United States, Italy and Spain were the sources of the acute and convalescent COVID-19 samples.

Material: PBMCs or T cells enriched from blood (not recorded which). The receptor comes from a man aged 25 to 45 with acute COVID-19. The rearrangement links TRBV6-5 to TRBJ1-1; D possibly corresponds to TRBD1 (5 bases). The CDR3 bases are TGTGCCAGCAGTTACTCTGGGGGGAAAATAACTGAAGCTTTCTTT. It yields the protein CASSYSGGKITEAFF.